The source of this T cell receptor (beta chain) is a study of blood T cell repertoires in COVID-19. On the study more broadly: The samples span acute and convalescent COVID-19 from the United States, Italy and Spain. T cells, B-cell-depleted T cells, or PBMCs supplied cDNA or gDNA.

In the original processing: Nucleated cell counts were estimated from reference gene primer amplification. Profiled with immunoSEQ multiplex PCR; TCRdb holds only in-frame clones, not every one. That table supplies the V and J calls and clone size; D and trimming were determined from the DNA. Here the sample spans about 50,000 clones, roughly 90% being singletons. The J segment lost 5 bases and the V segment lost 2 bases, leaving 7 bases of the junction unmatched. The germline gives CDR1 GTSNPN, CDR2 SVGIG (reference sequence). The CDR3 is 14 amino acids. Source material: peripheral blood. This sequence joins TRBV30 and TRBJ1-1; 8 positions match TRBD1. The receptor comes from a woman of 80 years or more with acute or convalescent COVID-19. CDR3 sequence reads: CAWSPGQGETEAFF. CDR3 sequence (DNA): TGTGCCTGGAGTCCCGGACAGGGAGAAACTGAAGCTTTCTTT.